Below, one TCR beta chain is given with its context. Its matching antigen is unknown. 5'RACE primed from the constant segment yielded TCR alpha and TCR beta cDNA libraries bearing sample barcodes and UMIs. In TCRdb, the 5' RACE reads were re-called with MiXCR into one record per CDR3 protein. The sample has roughly 220,000 distinct CDR3 sequences; about 9.2% are singletons. This sample stems from a study of T-cell memory formation after mild COVID-19. Study at large: Largely, TCR clusters stayed within a single donor. Study conclusions and caveats: Mostly located in CM and EM were contracting CD4+ clones, with contracting CD8+ clones located in EMRA. Clones from the second wave (peaking day 37) had unconfirmed SARS-CoV-2 specificity.

Germline V CDR1 and CDR2: DFQATT, SNEGSKA (reference sequence). The CDR3 has 16 residues. Unmatched junction bases numbered 7, after V lost 0 bases and J lost 4 bases. This receptor was obtained from a man aged 18 to 30 who had mild COVID-19 (a few samples of this study predate the infection). Cell type and time point are not known. Sequenced sample: PBMCs or a T cell subset sorted from them (not recorded which). The chain recombines TRBV20-1 with TRBJ2-1, with TRBD2 matching 9 bases. CDR3 nucleotides: TGCAGTGCTAGAGATCAGAGGAGCGGGGGGTACAATGAGCAGTTCTTC. This encodes CSARDQRSGGYNEQFF.